Listed below are T cell receptor beta chains from one sample, sequenced in a study of monozygotic twins with inflammatory bowel disease. One entry per CDR3 protein, without DNA, is what TCRdb gives after re-calling the 5' RACE reads. There are about 380,000 distinct CDR3 sequences in the sample, with approximately 2.8% held by the top ten. Input material: blood. The receptors shown here come from a human donor with ulcerative colitis or Crohn's disease, or a healthy co-twin of an affected twin (not recorded which). The CDR3 runs from the conserved cysteine through the conserved F or W. The order of the fields is V gene, J gene, CDR3 protein.

TRBV7-2,TRBJ1-4,CASSLIQASARKLFF
TRBV24-1,TRBJ1-1,CATRRRVGTEAFF
TRBV29-1,TRBJ1-4,CSVEGGQSEKLFF
TRBV6-5,TRBJ2-7,CASSYLGQTYEQYF
TRBV6-5,TRBJ1-5,CASSWTGGQPQHF
TRBV20-1,TRBJ2-7,CSATSGGNTYEQYF
TRBV28,TRBJ2-3,CASRETTDTQYF
TRBV4-3,TRBJ1-2,CASSYLNGQGAGYGYTF
TRBV6-2/TRBV6-3,TRBJ1-6,CASIGQGYNSPLRF
TRBV10-3,TRBJ2-7,CAISDGQGHSYEQYF
TRBV7-8,TRBJ2-1,CASSLGAGWYNEQFF
TRBV7-8,TRBJ1-2,CASSSPGEDGGYTF
TRBV6-5,TRBJ2-5,CASSPIDLETQYF
TRBV25-1,TRBJ1-3,CASSEGGTGNTIYF
TRBV7-2,TRBJ1-1,CASSLALNTEAFF
TRBV2,TRBJ2-5,CASTGLQKETQYF
TRBV9,TRBJ1-3,CASSVRDRSHTIYF
TRBV4-2,TRBJ2-2,CASSQARVGPTGELFF
TRBV2,TRBJ2-5,CASNNQRAYQETQYF
TRBV20-1,TRBJ1-1,CSADDRGRPHLEAFF
TRBV20-1,TRBJ2-2,CSARENAGVVGELFF
TRBV5-1,TRBJ2-1,CASSSDRDYNEQFF
TRBV3-1,TRBJ2-7,CASSLSGRFYEQYF
TRBV18,TRBJ1-1,CASSQGQEAFF
TRBV20-1,TRBJ2-1,CSASLTGQVYSYNEQFF
TRBV25-1,TRBJ2-1,CASSEEAGSYNEQFF
TRBV24-1,TRBJ2-5,CATSGSGLALGETQYF
TRBV2,TRBJ1-5,CASSYSEQYQPQHF
TRBV20-1,TRBJ2-3,CSARGDRGLTDTQYF
TRBV7-9,TRBJ2-3,CATAISGGRTDTQYF
TRBV12-3/TRBV12-4,TRBJ2-2,CASSLRDRGLGGELFF
TRBV29-1,TRBJ2-3,CSGGRTSGGAKTDTQYF
TRBV5-5,TRBJ1-5,CASSLWDGPLPPQHF
TRBV29-1,TRBJ2-3,CSVFRGTDTQYF
TRBV3-1,TRBJ2-5,CASSHLTGETQYF
TRBV4-1,TRBJ2-1,CASSQVSPLGEQFF
TRBV11-3,TRBJ2-3,CASSPGDYLTDTQYF
TRBV10-1,TRBJ2-7,CASSESSPEQYF
TRBV5-1,TRBJ1-2,CASSPEGATNYGYTF
TRBV7-9,TRBJ2-7,CASSSWANNSSYEQYF
TRBV12-3/TRBV12-4,TRBJ2-2,CASRSDRAGGTNTGELFF
TRBV7-3,TRBJ2-6,CASSLSPGQLGSSGANVLTF
TRBV30,TRBJ2-7,CAWSVPQDNSYEQYF
TRBV19,TRBJ2-1,CASRRQEAYNEQFF
TRBV5-5,TRBJ1-2,CASSYGVRGYTF